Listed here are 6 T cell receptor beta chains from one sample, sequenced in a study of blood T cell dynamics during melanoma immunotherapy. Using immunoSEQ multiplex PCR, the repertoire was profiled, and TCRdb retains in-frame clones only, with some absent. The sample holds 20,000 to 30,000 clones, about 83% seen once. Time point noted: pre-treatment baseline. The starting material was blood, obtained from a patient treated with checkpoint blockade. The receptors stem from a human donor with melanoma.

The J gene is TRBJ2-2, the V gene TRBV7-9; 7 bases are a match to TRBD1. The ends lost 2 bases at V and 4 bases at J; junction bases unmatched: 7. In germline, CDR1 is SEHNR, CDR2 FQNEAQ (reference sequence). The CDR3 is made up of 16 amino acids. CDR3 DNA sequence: TGTGCCAGCAGCTTATCGACAGGGTCCAGCACCGGGGAGCTGTTTTTT. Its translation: CASSLSTGSSTGELFF.

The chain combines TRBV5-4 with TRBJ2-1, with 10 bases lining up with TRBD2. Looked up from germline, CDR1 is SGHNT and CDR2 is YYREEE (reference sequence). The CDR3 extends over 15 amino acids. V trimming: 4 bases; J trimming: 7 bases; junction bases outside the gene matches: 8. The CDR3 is CASSPSGRGWNEQFF. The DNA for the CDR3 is TGTGCCAGCAGCCCTAGCGGGAGAGGGTGGAATGAGCAGTTCTTC.

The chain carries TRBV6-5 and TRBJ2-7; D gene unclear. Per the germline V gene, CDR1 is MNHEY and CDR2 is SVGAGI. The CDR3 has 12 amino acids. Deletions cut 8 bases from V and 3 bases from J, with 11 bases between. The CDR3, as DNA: TGTGCCAGCGGCCCGGGCGGCTACGAGCAGTACTTC. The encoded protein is CASGPGGYEQYF.

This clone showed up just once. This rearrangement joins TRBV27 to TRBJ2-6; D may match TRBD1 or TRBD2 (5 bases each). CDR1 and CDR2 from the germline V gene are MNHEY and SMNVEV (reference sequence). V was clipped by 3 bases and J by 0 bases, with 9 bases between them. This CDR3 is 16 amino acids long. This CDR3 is CASSLGRTSGANVLTF. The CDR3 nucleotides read TGTGCCAGCAGTTTGGGACGGACCTCTGGGGCCAACGTCCTGACTTTC.

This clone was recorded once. DNA for the CDR3: TGTGCCACCGCGACAGGGCAGACAGATACGCAGTATTTT. Amino acids: CATATGQTDTQYF. This sequence joins TRBV10-3 and TRBJ2-3, with 7 nucleotides matching TRBD1. The CDR3 sequence is 13 residues long. CDR1 is ENHRY, CDR2 SYGVKD, per germline. V lost 10 bases to trimming and J lost 3 bases; unmatched junction nucleotides: 7.

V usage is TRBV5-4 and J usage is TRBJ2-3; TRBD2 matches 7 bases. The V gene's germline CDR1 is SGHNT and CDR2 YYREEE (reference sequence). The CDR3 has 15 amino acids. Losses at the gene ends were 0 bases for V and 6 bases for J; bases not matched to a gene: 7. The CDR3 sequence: CASSLEGLPPDTQYF. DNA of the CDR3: TGTGCCAGCAGCTTGGAGGGACTACCGCCGGATACGCAGTATTTT. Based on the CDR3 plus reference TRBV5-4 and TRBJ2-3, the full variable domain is ETGVTQSPTHLIKTRGQQVTLRCSSQSGHNTVSWYQQALGQGPQFIFQYYREEENGRGNFPPRFSGLQFPNYSSELNVNALELDDSALYLCASSLEGLPPDTQYFGPGTRLTVL.